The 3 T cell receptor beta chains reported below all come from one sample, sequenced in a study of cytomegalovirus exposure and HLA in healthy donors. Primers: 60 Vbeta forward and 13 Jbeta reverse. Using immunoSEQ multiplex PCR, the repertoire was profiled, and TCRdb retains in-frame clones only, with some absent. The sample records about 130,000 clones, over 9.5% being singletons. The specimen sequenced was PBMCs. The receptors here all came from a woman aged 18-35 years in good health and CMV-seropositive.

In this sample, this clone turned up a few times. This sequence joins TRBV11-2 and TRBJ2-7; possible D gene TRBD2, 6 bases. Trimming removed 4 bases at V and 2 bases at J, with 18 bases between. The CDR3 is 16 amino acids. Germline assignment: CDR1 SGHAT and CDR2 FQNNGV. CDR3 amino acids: CASSSIGTSLAYEQYF. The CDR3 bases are TGTGCCAGCAGCTCTATTGGGACTTCTTTGGCCTACGAGCAGTACTTC.

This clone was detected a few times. The CDR3 sequence: CASSLGSGRTGELFF. The CDR3 DNA reads TGCGCCAGCAGCTTGGGTAGCGGGCGTACCGGGGAGCTGTTTTTT. The chain joins TRBV5-1 to TRBJ2-2; TRBD2 aligns across 7 bases. The CDR3 totals 15 residues. CDR1 and CDR2 from the germline V gene are SGHRS and YFSETQ. Trimming removed 0 bases from V and 5 bases from J; junction bases left unmatched: 4.

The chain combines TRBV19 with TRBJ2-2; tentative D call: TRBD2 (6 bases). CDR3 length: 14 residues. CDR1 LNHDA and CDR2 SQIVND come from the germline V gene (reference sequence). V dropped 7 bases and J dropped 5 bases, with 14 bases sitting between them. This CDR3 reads CASKARERTGELFF. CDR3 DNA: TGTGCCAGTAAGGCACGGGAGCGGACCGGGGAGCTGTTTTTT.